The 29 T cell receptor beta chains in this list originate from one sample, sequenced in a study of blood T cell repertoires in COVID-19. Libraries were prepared by immunoSEQ multiplex PCR; TCRdb keeps only in-frame clonotypes and omits some of them. The data show some 240,000 clones, 90% seen once. Sequenced input: peripheral blood. The source of these receptors is a woman in her fifties or sixties with COVID-19, enrolled during active disease.

The J gene is TRBJ2-7, the V gene TRBV27; no firm D call. CDR3 size: 14 residues. The germline CDR1 and CDR2 sequences are MNHEY and SMNVEV (reference sequence). The V and J ends lost 2 bases and 1 base respectively, with 9 bases between them. The CDR3 nucleotides are TGTGCCAGCAGTTTAGGGCTATTGTCCTACGAGCAGTACTTC. This encodes CASSLGLLSYEQYF.

In this sample, this clone turned up a few times. The chain has TRBV19 and TRBJ1-1, with D hard to call. Trimming cost V 6 bases and J 6 bases, with 11 bases left between them. CDR1 LNHDA and CDR2 SQIVND come from the germline V gene (reference sequence). The CDR3 has 12 amino acids. This CDR3 is CASSQRVSEAFF. CDR3 bases: TGTGCCAGTAGCCAAAGAGTTTCTGAAGCTTTCTTT.

The chain couples TRBV18 to TRBJ2-5; perhaps TRBD2 as D (7 bases). The germline CDR1 and CDR2 sequences are KGHSH and LQKENI. Trimming stripped 3 bases from V and 2 bases from J, with 10 bases between. The CDR3 loop spans 14 amino acids. CDR3 nucleotides: TGTGCCAGCTCACCTCGGGGGGCTCAAGAGACCCAGTACTTC. It yields the protein CASSPRGAQETQYF.

V and J are TRBV3-1 (or the pseudogene TRBV3-2) and TRBJ1-4; 10 bases map to TRBD1. CDR3 length: 15 residues. The trim removed 4 bases at V and 4 bases at J, leaving 3 bases unmatched. CDR1 and CDR2 (germline): LGHDT, YNNKEL (reference sequence). The CDR3: CASSPGTGVNEKLFF. The CDR3 nucleotides are TGTGCCAGCAGCCCAGGGACAGGGGTTAATGAAAAACTGTTTTTT.

The gene calls are TRBV3-1 (or the pseudogene TRBV3-2) and TRBJ1-2; D is undetermined. Germline CDR1 reads LGHDT; CDR2 reads YNNKEL (reference sequence). Trimming left V 0 bases short and J 2 bases short, with 10 bases between. This CDR3 spans 15 amino acids. The DNA of the CDR3 is TGTGCCAGCAGCCAAGACGTCGCACAAAACTATGGCTACACCTTC. This sequence encodes CASSQDVAQNYGYTF.

The chain has TRBV7-8 and TRBJ2-7; 8 positions agree with TRBD1. Germline V gene sequence: CDR1 SGHVS, CDR2 FQNEAQ. With 5 bases clipped from V and 0 bases from J, the junction kept 9 bases outside the gene matches. This CDR3 has 16 residues. CDR3 coding DNA: TGTGCCAGCAGCAGCAACCGGGACAGGAGCTCCTACGAGCAGTACTTC. This gives the protein CASSSNRDRSSYEQYF.

The CDR3 sequence is CASSLMGAGGPGGEFF. The CDR3 nucleotides read TGTGCCAGCAGCTTAATGGGAGCGGGGGGCCCGGGTGGGGAGTTCTTC. The rearrangement uses TRBV7-2 and TRBJ2-1; 9 bases line up with TRBD2. Germline CDR1 SGHTA, CDR2 FQGNSA. With V trimmed by 2 bases and J by 14 bases, 16 bases remained unmatched. This CDR3 spans 16 amino acids.

The genes are TRBV7-2 and TRBJ1-6; weak D call: TRBD1 (6 bases). The CDR3 covers 14 residues. Germline V gene lookup returns CDR1 SGHTA and CDR2 FQGNSA. Trimming shortened V by 4 bases and J by 4 bases, and 8 bases separated the two germline ends. CDR3 bases: TGTGCCAGCAGCTCCACAGGGTATAATTCACCCCTCCACTTT. It translates to CASSSTGYNSPLHF. The variable domain in full, with the rest retrieved from reference TRBV7-2 and TRBJ1-6, is GAGVSQSPSNKVTEKGKDVELRCDPISGHTALYWYRQSLGQGLEFLIYFQGNSAPDKSGLPSDRFSAERTGGSVSTLTIQRTQQEDSAVYLCASSSTGYNSPLHFGNGTRLTVT.

The CDR3 DNA sequence: TGTGCCAGCAGCGACCGGGACAGGAGCACAGATACGCAGTATTTT. Translated, it gives CASSDRDRSTDTQYF. The chain employs TRBV9 and TRBJ2-3; TRBD1 matches 8 bases. Trimming removed 3 bases from V and 0 bases from J; junction bases left unmatched: 3. This CDR3 spans 15 amino acids. The germline CDR1 and CDR2 sequences are SGDLS and YYNGEE.

The chain couples TRBV24-1 to TRBJ1-5; perhaps TRBD1 as D (6 bases). The CDR3 totals 18 residues. Trimming left V 0 bases short and J 0 bases short, with 14 bases between. The V gene's germline CDR1 is KGHDR and CDR2 SFDVKD. Here the CDR3 reads CATSDLAGGFYSNQPQHF. CDR3 DNA: TGTGCCACCAGTGATTTGGCGGGGGGCTTTTATAGCAATCAGCCCCAGCATTTT.

The rearrangement uses TRBV2 and TRBJ2-2; D gene unclear. Trimming shortened V by 6 bases and J by 4 bases, and 12 bases separated the two germline ends. Germline V lookup: CDR1 SNHLY, CDR2 FYNNEI. There are 14 residues in the CDR3. The CDR3 DNA is TGTGCCAGCAGGGCGGTCCTCGGCACCGGGGAGCTGTTTTTT. Translating it yields CASRAVLGTGELFF.

This clone has only one observation. The chain has TRBV2 and TRBJ1-1, with a possible D match to TRBD1 (5 bases). V was shortened by 5 bases and J by 0 bases, with 10 bases between the two germline ends. The CDR3 has 14 amino acids. CDR1 SNHLY and CDR2 FYNNEI come from the germline V gene. The CDR3 nucleotides read TGTGCCAGCAGTCTGACAGAGCTGAACACTGAAGCTTTCTTT. Protein: CASSLTELNTEAFF.

The chain couples TRBV7-8 to TRBJ2-5; 11 bases fit TRBD2. The V gene end was trimmed by 4 bases and the J gene end by 5 bases; junction bases not matched to a gene: 12. The CDR3 length is 17 residues. The germline CDR1 and CDR2 sequences are SGHVS and FQNEAQ. The CDR3 DNA is TGTGCCAGCAGCTACCAGACTAGCGGGGCTTATATTGAGACCCAGTACTTC. This gives the protein CASSYQTSGAYIETQYF.

This clone was detected only once. The chain carries TRBV7-2 and TRBJ1-2, with D possibly being TRBD1 (5 bases). V lost 0 bases and J lost 7, with 18 bases in between. Germline V lookup: CDR1 SGHTA, CDR2 FQGNSA. This CDR3 region has 16 residues. CDR3 loop: CASSLARGRGVGGYTF. DNA of the CDR3: TGTGCCAGCAGCTTAGCTAGGGGACGGGGGGTTGGTGGCTACACCTTC.

The chain links TRBV10-3 to TRBJ1-2, with 8 bases that match TRBD1. J lost 8 bases, V lost 2 bases, and 22 bases had no gene match. Germline CDR1 reads ENHRY; CDR2 reads SYGVKD. The CDR3 sequence is 19 residues long. The CDR3 nucleotides read TGTGCCATCAGTGAGCAGCATTCGGGCAGGGGGCTGGGATGGGAAGGCTACACCTTC. Protein: CAISEQHSGRGLGWEGYTF.

This sequence joins TRBV5-1 and TRBJ1-2; TRBD1 matches at 10 bases. The germline gives CDR1 SGHRS, CDR2 YFSETQ. V lost 5 bases to trimming and J lost 6 bases; unmatched junction nucleotides: 4. The CDR3 consists of 13 residues. This chain's CDR3 is CASRTGGVDGYTF. The DNA of the CDR3 is TGCGCCAGCAGGACAGGGGGCGTAGATGGCTACACCTTC.

CDR3 coding DNA: TGTGCCAGCAGCTTGGTGGGAGAGGATGGCTACACCTTC. Residues: CASSLVGEDGYTF. The chain is built from TRBV5-4 and TRBJ1-2, with no clear D. Germline lookup yields CDR1 SGHNT and CDR2 YYREEE (reference sequence). The CDR3 extends over 13 amino acids. Trimming cost V 0 bases and J 6 bases, with 9 bases left between them. The complete variable domain, with remaining parts taken from reference TRBV5-4 and TRBJ1-2, reads ETGVTQSPTHLIKTRGQQVTLRCSSQSGHNTVSWYQQALGQGPQFIFQYYREEENGRGNFPPRFSGLQFPNYSSELNVNALELDDSALYLCASSLVGEDGYTFGSGTRLTVV.

J is TRBJ1-1 and V is TRBV13; 7 bases match TRBD1. CDR1 is PRHDT, CDR2 FYEKMQ, per germline (reference sequence). V trimming: 3 bases; J trimming: 1 base; junction bases outside the gene matches: 8. The CDR3 spans 16 residues. This chain's CDR3 is CASSFPATGTNTEAFF. CDR3 DNA sequence: TGTGCCAGCAGCTTCCCGGCGACAGGGACGAACACTGAAGCTTTCTTT.

The table lists this clone with a count of one. The genes are TRBV7-2 and TRBJ2-7, with D maybe TRBD1 (5 bases). V shed 2 bases and J shed 5 bases, with 7 bases lying between them. The CDR3 has 12 amino acids. Germline V gene lookup returns CDR1 SGHTA and CDR2 FQGNSA. The CDR3 protein is CASSLQGNEQYF. As DNA, the CDR3 is TGTGCCAGCAGCTTACAGGGAAACGAGCAGTACTTC.

This clone was detected once. The chain carries TRBV24-1 and TRBJ2-1; 15 bases agree with TRBD2. This CDR3 has 19 residues. The V gene's germline CDR1 is KGHDR and CDR2 SFDVKD. With V trimmed by 3 bases and J by 4 bases, 9 bases remained unmatched. The CDR3, as DNA: TGTGCCACCAGTGATGCAGGACTAGCGGGAGGGGACAGGTACAATGAGCAGTTCTTC. Translated, it gives CATSDAGLAGGDRYNEQFF.

The rearrangement uses TRBV4-2 and TRBJ2-1, with D possibly being TRBD1 (6 bases). Germline V gene lookup returns CDR1 LGHNA and CDR2 YNFKEQ. The CDR3 has 18 amino acids. V was cut by 3 bases and J by 8 bases, with 26 bases left in between. CDR3 sequence: CASSQASLGAGPSDEQFF. The CDR3 DNA sequence: TGTGCCAGCAGCCAGGCCTCCTTGGGGGCAGGGCCCAGTGATGAGCAGTTCTTC.

V gene TRBV4-3 combines with J gene TRBJ1-1; D unresolved. The germline V gene encodes CDR1 LGHNA and CDR2 YSLEER. V lost 0 bases and J lost 6, with 8 bases in between. The CDR3 totals 13 residues. CDR3 sequence: CASSQEPGAEAFF. DNA for the CDR3: TGCGCCAGCAGCCAAGAACCCGGGGCTGAAGCTTTCTTT.

The CDR3 coding sequence is TGTGCCAGCAGCTTGACTGTAGATAACTATGGCTACACCTTC. Translating it yields CASSLTVDNYGYTF. This chain joins TRBV5-5 and TRBJ1-2; no firm D call. Germline V gene lookup returns CDR1 SGHKS and CDR2 YYEKEE (reference sequence). The V end was cut by 1 base, the J end by 1 base, with 8 bases between. The CDR3 loop spans 14 amino acids. Variable domain in full (rest from reference TRBV5-5 and TRBJ1-2): DAGVTQSPTHLIKTRGQQVTLRCSPISGHKSVSWYQQVLGQGPQFIFQYYEKEERGRGNFPDRFSARQFPNYSSELNVNALLLGDSALYLCASSLTVDNYGYTFGSGTRLTVV.

This clone was observed a handful of times. This CDR3 reads CAISESGGITGQPQHF. For the CDR3, the DNA is TGTGCCATCAGTGAGTCGGGGGGGATAACTGGTCAGCCCCAGCATTTT. V gene TRBV10-3 combines with J gene TRBJ1-5; D might be TRBD1 (5 bases). The CDR3 runs to 16 residues. From germline, CDR1 is ENHRY and CDR2 SYGVKD. V was trimmed by 0 bases and J by 6 bases, leaving 15 bases between them.

The chain recombines TRBV19 with TRBJ1-1; 8 bases fit TRBD1. Germline assignment: CDR1 LNHDA and CDR2 SQIVND (reference sequence). The CDR3 contains 17 residues. V dropped 3 bases and J dropped 6; count of bases not matched to a gene: 15. Here the CDR3 reads CASSIHPGQGGRPEAFF. In DNA, the CDR3 is TGTGCCAGTAGTATTCACCCCGGACAGGGCGGTCGGCCTGAAGCTTTCTTT.

J is TRBJ2-1 and V is TRBV7-3, with TRBD2 matching over 7 bases. V lost 2 bases and J lost 2; bases outside the gene matches: 3. The CDR3 is made up of 15 amino acids. The germline CDR1 and CDR2 sequences are SGHTA and FQGTGA. DNA for the CDR3: TGTGCCAGCAGCTTACTAGCGGCCGCCTACAATGAGCAGTTCTTC. Its translation: CASSLLAAAYNEQFF.

The gene calls are TRBV9 and TRBJ2-1, with no clear D. The length of the CDR3 is 13 residues. The V gene's germline CDR1 is SGDLS and CDR2 YYNGEE. Trimming stripped 0 bases from V and 5 bases from J, with 6 bases between. CDR3 in DNA: TGTGCCAGCAGCGTAGATTCCAACAATGAGCAGTTCTTC. It is translated as CASSVDSNNEQFF.

This sequence joins TRBV12-5 and TRBJ1-3, with no clear D. The CDR3 is 12 amino acids. Per germline, CDR1 LGHNT and CDR2 FRNRAP. Trimming cost V 2 bases and J 8 bases, with 7 bases left between them. The CDR3 DNA reads as TGTGCTAGTGGTTTGTCGAGGGACACCATATATTTT. Its protein is CASGLSRDTIYF. Variable domain in full (rest from reference TRBV12-5 and TRBJ1-3): DARVTQTPRHKVTEMGQEVTMRCQPILGHNTVFWYRQTMMQGLELLAYFRNRAPLDDSGMPKDRFSAEMPDATLATLKIQPSEPRDSAVYFCASGLSRDTIYFGEGSWLTVV.

V and J are TRBV5-1 and TRBJ1-1; 7 bases are a match to TRBD1. The V gene end was trimmed by 4 bases and the J gene end by 2 bases; junction bases not matched to a gene: 5. The CDR3 has 14 residues. Per the germline V gene, CDR1 is SGHRS and CDR2 is YFSETQ. The CDR3 DNA reads as TGCGCCAGCAGCCCAGGACAGGAAAACACTGAAGCTTTCTTT. This gives the protein CASSPGQENTEAFF.